These 7 T cell receptor beta chains came from one sample sequenced in a study of spatial heterogeneity in lung cancer. No antigens are known for them. Notes on the study in general: In tumors, expanded intratumoral alpha and beta TCR counts tracked mutation counts.

One entry per CDR3 protein, called by TCRdb with MiXCR from the 5' RACE reads. This table has about 12,000 distinct CDR3 sequences, more than 12% appearing once. The time point denotes: sample taken at primary tumor resection. Specimen: lung tumor tissue, collected at surgery. Receptor source: a male donor with early-stage non-small cell lung cancer.

This clonotype was found many times. The V call is TRBV29-1, the J call TRBJ2-7, with TRBD1 matching 7 bases. V was pared by 4 bases and J by 2 bases, with 5 bases of the junction left unmatched. Germline CDR1 is SQVTM and CDR2 is ANQGSEA. The CDR3 totals 13 residues. CDR3 nucleotides: TGCAGCGTTGGACGGGACAGCGCCTACGAGCAGTACTTC. Translating it yields CSVGRDSAYEQYF.

This chain connects TRBV5-1 to TRBJ1-6, with TRBD1 matching 7 bases. Germline values: CDR1 SGHRS, CDR2 YFSETQ. Trimming took 4 bases from V and 7 from J; bases not matched to a gene: 8. The CDR3 loop spans 15 amino acids. CDR3 protein: CASSVTGTVNSPLHF. The CDR3 bases are TGCGCCAGCAGCGTTACCGGGACAGTAAATTCACCCCTCCACTTT.

The rearrangement links TRBV7-9 to TRBJ2-3, with TRBD2 matching 14 bases. Trimming took 5 bases from V and 6 from J; bases not matched to a gene: 7. Per the germline V gene, CDR1 is SEHNR and CDR2 is FQNEAQ (reference sequence). The CDR3 totals 16 residues. The chain's CDR3 is CASSGGTSGSVDTQYF. The CDR3 DNA reads TGTGCCAGCAGCGGAGGGACTAGCGGGAGCGTGGATACGCAGTATTTT.

This clonotype was detected many times. The chain has TRBV28 and TRBJ2-2; D might be TRBD1 or TRBD2, each matching 6 bases. The V end was cut by 7 bases, the J end by 8 bases, with 26 bases between. The V gene's germline CDR1 is MDHEN and CDR2 SYDVKM. The CDR3 has 17 amino acids. The DNA of the CDR3 is TGTGCCAGCAACCCCTCCCATACAGGGATCGGAGGGGGGGAGCTGTTTTTT. Its protein product is CASNPSHTGIGGGELFF.

By frequency in the sample, this clonotype is medium-sized. Because the CDR3's place on the DNA is in doubt, the DNA is left out and the CDR3 is given as listed by TCRdb. The rearrangement joins TRBV7-5 to TRBJ1-3; the D call TRBD1 from the table was never checked on the DNA. TRBV7-5 is assigned pseudogene status. The CDR3 is made up of 19 amino acids, end residues included. The CDR3 loop is CISVPEASLTGDLGNTIYF.

This clonotype is medium-sized by share. The chain uses TRBV7-8 and TRBJ2-1; D ambiguous. This CDR3 contains 13 residues. V lost 1 base, J lost 6 bases, and 7 bases lay in between. The germline CDR1 and CDR2 sequences are SGHVS and FQNEAQ. CDR3 sequence: CASSLEQTNEQFF. The CDR3 DNA follows: TGTGCCAGCAGCTTAGAACAGACCAATGAGCAGTTCTTC.

This clonotype appeared many times. At one end the junction does not follow the germline gene, possibly because of a read error. The chain carries TRBV29-1 and TRBJ2-1; D possibly uses TRBD1 or TRBD2 (5 bases each). The CDR3 runs to 14 residues. Germline V CDR1 and CDR2: SQVTM, ANQGSEA. The CDR3 region is CSVEAGTGYNEQFF. Here the CDR3 DNA reads TGCAGCGTCGAAGCCGGGACGGGGTACAATGAGCAGTTCTTC.